This T cell receptor (beta chain) emerged from a study of response to subunit inactivated influenza vaccine. Germline CDR1 and CDR2: LGHDT and YNNKEL (reference sequence). Trimming pared 1 base from V and 0 bases from J, leaving 6 bases between. This CDR3 has 14 residues. TCRdb independently ran MiXCR on the RT-PCR reads; one entry per CDR3 protein. Counted here are around 160,000 distinct CDR3 sequences, 11% occurring once; the ten biggest clones make up 9.5% to 15%. Here the sequenced sample was non-naive T cells sorted from PBMCs, taken roughly 48 days after vaccination. This chain connects TRBV3-1 to TRBJ1-1; D ambiguous. The sequence came from a man between 45 and 60 years old who received an inactivated influenza vaccine. The CDR3 loop reads CASSQGNLNTEAFF. The CDR3 DNA is TGTGCCAGCAGCCAAGGCAACTTGAACACTGAAGCTTTCTTT.